Each of the 18 T cell receptor beta chains below was sequenced from the same sample in a study of OX40 agonist ivuxolimab in advanced cancers. Libraries were prepared by immunoSEQ multiplex PCR; TCRdb keeps only in-frame clonotypes and omits some of them. The sample lists 14,000 or so clones; around two thirds were seen once. The sequencing here drew on CD4+ or CD8+ T cells sorted from blood, taken in a trial of the OX40 agonist ivuxolimab. These receptors originate from an adult with an advanced solid tumor such as melanoma, head and neck, liver or kidney cancer.

By sample share, this clone is medium-sized. This chain links TRBV29-1 with TRBJ1-4; TRBD1 matches 7 bases. Germline CDR1 and CDR2: SQVTM and ANQGSEA. V gave up 1 base and J gave up 7 bases; unmatched junction bases: 9. The CDR3 runs to 15 residues. The CDR3 sequence: CSVEVWGQRGEKLFF. In DNA, the CDR3 is TGCAGCGTTGAAGTTTGGGGACAGCGGGGTGAAAAACTGTTTTTT.

The chain couples TRBV9 to TRBJ2-1; D call uncertain. V lost 0 bases and J 2 bases, leaving 9 bases between the germline ends. CDR3 size: 15 residues. CDR1 and CDR2 from the germline V gene are SGDLS and YYNGEE. CDR3 residues: CASSVGHRTYNEQFF. CDR3 nucleotides: TGTGCCAGCAGCGTAGGACACCGGACCTACAATGAGCAGTTCTTC.

This rearrangement joins TRBV9 to TRBJ2-1; D is ambiguous. Germline values: CDR1 SGDLS, CDR2 YYNGEE. The V and J ends lost 0 bases and 4 bases respectively, with 2 bases between them. The CDR3 sequence is 12 residues long. CDR3 DNA: TGTGCCAGCAGCGTAGGTTACAATGAGCAGTTCTTC. Its protein is CASSVGYNEQFF. Drawing the rest from reference TRBV9 and TRBJ2-1, the complete variable domain is DSGVTQTPKHLITATGQRVTLRCSPRSGDLSVYWYQQSLDQGLQFLIQYYNGEERAKGNILERFSAQQFPDLHSELNLSSLELGDSALYFCASSVGYNEQFFGPGTRLTVL.

The chain is built from TRBV7-9 and TRBJ2-1; D may be TRBD1 (6 bases). This CDR3 has 12 amino acids. The germline gives CDR1 SEHNR, CDR2 FQNEAQ (reference sequence). V dropped 1 base and J dropped 10 bases, with 8 bases sitting between them. CDR3 bases: TGTGCCAGCAGCTTAGGGGGGCGGGAGCAGTTCTTC. Translating gives CASSLGGREQFF.

There are a few counts of this clone. The chain employs TRBV11-1 and TRBJ2-3; tentatively, D is TRBD2 (6 bases). The V gene lost 5 bases and the J gene lost 3 bases, with 21 bases spanning the gap. The germline V gene has CDR1 SGHAT and CDR2 FQDESV (reference sequence). The CDR3 contains 17 residues. The CDR3 here is CASSQTTDYKATDTQYF. The CDR3 DNA reads TGTGCCAGCAGCCAGACAACGGACTACAAAGCGACAGATACGCAGTATTTT.

This chain connects TRBV6-5 to TRBJ2-2; TRBD1 is a possible D gene (6 bases). Trimming left V 2 bases short and J 7 bases short, with 11 bases between. The CDR3 consists of 14 residues. Germline CDR1 and CDR2: MNHEY and SVGAGI. The CDR3 loop is CASSYLNRVGELFF. The CDR3 coding sequence is TGTGCCAGCAGTTACCTCAACAGGGTCGGGGAGCTGTTTTTT.

The chain employs TRBV6-5 and TRBJ2-7; D is uncertain. Between the trimmed V and J ends, which lost 6 bases and 1 base, there was a span of 7 bases. The CDR3 sequence is 12 residues long. From germline, CDR1 is MNHEY and CDR2 SVGAGI. The CDR3 nucleotides are TGTGCCAGCAGCCTTATATCCTACGAGCAGTACTTC. The encoded protein is CASSLISYEQYF.

CDR3 bases: TGTGCCAGCAGTTACTCGAGCAGGGGTGAGACCCAGTACTTC. Its protein is CASSYSSRGETQYF. The chain combines TRBV6-5 with TRBJ2-5; TRBD1 is a possible D gene (6 bases). The CDR3 sequence is 14 residues long. CDR1 MNHEY and CDR2 SVGAGI come from the germline V gene. Trimming cost V 0 bases and J 5 bases, with 10 bases left between them.

Concerning this clone: Germline is not matched at one junction end, which may reflect a read error. Other nucleotide sequences in the sample specify the same CDR3. This chain uses TRBV10-3 with TRBJ1-3; D is possibly TRBD1 (6 bases). This CDR3 is built from 16 residues. From germline, CDR1 is ENHRY and CDR2 SYGVKD. CDR3 loop: CAISLSDSYSGNTIYF. As DNA, the CDR3 is TGCGCCATCAGCCTTTCGGACAGCTATTCTGGAAACACCATATATTTT.

In its sample, this clone was seen a few times. This rearrangement joins TRBV6-1 to TRBJ2-7; no reliable D call. Trimming removed 2 bases at V and 3 bases at J, with 5 bases between. Germline V CDR1 and CDR2: MNHNS, SASEGT. The CDR3 is 12 amino acids. CDR3 in amino acids: CASSESIYEQYF. The CDR3 DNA is TGTGCCAGCAGTGAATCGATCTACGAGCAGTACTTC.

The J gene is TRBJ1-1, the V gene TRBV7-9; D is unclear. Germline V gene data show CDR1 as SEHNR and CDR2 as FQNEAQ (reference sequence). The CDR3 has 12 residues. Deletions cut 4 bases from V and 7 bases from J, with 10 bases between. The CDR3 reads CASSSLRGEAFF. CDR3 coding DNA: TGTGCCAGCAGCTCTCTTCGGGGTGAAGCTTTCTTT. The full variable domain, its missing parts supplied by reference TRBV7-9 and TRBJ1-1, is DTGVSQNPRHKITKRGQNVTFRCDPISEHNRLYWYRQTLGQGPEFLTYFQNEAQLEKSRLLSDRFSAERPKGSFSTLEIQRTEQGDSAMYLCASSSLRGEAFFGQGTRLTVV.

This chain connects TRBV29-1 to TRBJ2-3, with no clear D. The V gene lost 6 bases and the J gene lost 2 bases, with 15 bases spanning the gap. Germline-derived CDR1 and CDR2 are SQVTM and ANQGSEA. The CDR3 is 14 residues long. The CDR3 spells CSVPGPVSTDTQYF. The CDR3 DNA follows: TGCAGCGTCCCCGGTCCAGTTTCCACAGATACGCAGTATTTT.

J is TRBJ2-2 and V is TRBV27; tentative D call: TRBD2 (6 bases). Germline assignment: CDR1 MNHEY and CDR2 SMNVEV (reference sequence). The CDR3 extends over 15 amino acids. The V gene lost 8 bases and the J gene lost 3 bases, with 16 bases spanning the gap. CDR3 nucleotide sequence: TGTGCCAGCTTCTCCCGGGGGACCTACACCGGGGAGCTGTTTTTT. Translated, it gives CASFSRGTYTGELFF.

The CDR3 loop reads CASSYTSGTVQETQYF. The CDR3 region has the DNA TGTGCCAGCAGTTATACTTCAGGGACAGTCCAAGAGACCCAGTACTTC. V usage is TRBV9 and J usage is TRBJ2-5; 7 bases align to TRBD1. V was pared by 5 bases and J by 1 base, with 11 bases of the junction left unmatched. There are 16 residues in the CDR3. The germline CDR1 and CDR2 sequences are SGDLS and YYNGEE. The variable domain in full, completed from reference TRBV9 and TRBJ2-5, reads DSGVTQTPKHLITATGQRVTLRCSPRSGDLSVYWYQQSLDQGLQFLIQYYNGEERAKGNILERFSAQQFPDLHSELNLSSLELGDSALYFCASSYTSGTVQETQYFGPGTRLLVL.

This chain links TRBV29-1 with TRBJ2-7; D possibly uses TRBD1 or TRBD2 (5 bases each). The CDR3 spans 14 residues. Germline CDR1 SQVTM, CDR2 ANQGSEA. Trimming stripped 1 base from V and 7 bases from J, with 17 bases between. The CDR3 bases are TGCAGCGTTGAAGGGGGCGGCCGGGAAGGTGAGCAGTACTTC. As protein: CSVEGGGREGEQYF.

This clone is categorized as medium-sized. This chain links TRBV7-2 with TRBJ2-7; D may be TRBD1 or TRBD2 (5 bases each). Germline assignment: CDR1 SGHTA and CDR2 FQGNSA. This CDR3 contains 16 residues. V lost 0 bases and J lost 2, with 14 bases in between. The CDR3 DNA sequence: TGTGCCAGCAGCTTAGCGCTCGGGGCCCTTACCTACGAGCAGTACTTC. This encodes CASSLALGALTYEQYF. Looking up the rest from reference TRBV7-2 and TRBJ2-7 gives the full variable domain: GAGVSQSPSNKVTEKGKDVELRCDPISGHTALYWYRQSLGQGLEFLIYFQGNSAPDKSGLPSDRFSAERTGGSVSTLTIQRTQQEDSAVYLCASSLALGALTYEQYFGPGTRLTVT.

The chain employs TRBV7-2 and TRBJ1-5; TRBD1 aligns across 9 bases. After removal of 1 base from V and 0 bases from J, the junction contained 7 bases not matched to a gene. Germline V gives CDR1 SGHTA, CDR2 FQGNSA. The CDR3 contains 18 residues. CDR3 sequence (DNA): TGTGCCAGCAGCTTAGTTTACAGGGGGCGTTATAGCAATCAGCCCCAGCATTTT. Translating gives CASSLVYRGRYSNQPQHF.

DNA for the CDR3: TGTGCCAGCAGTTTCCAGCTTAGCACAGATACGCAGTATTTT. The encoded protein is CASSFQLSTDTQYF. The chain couples TRBV27 to TRBJ2-3; D gene ambiguous. Trimming cost V 3 bases and J 0 bases, with 7 bases left between them. CDR3 size: 14 residues. Germline V gene data show CDR1 as MNHEY and CDR2 as SMNVEV (reference sequence).